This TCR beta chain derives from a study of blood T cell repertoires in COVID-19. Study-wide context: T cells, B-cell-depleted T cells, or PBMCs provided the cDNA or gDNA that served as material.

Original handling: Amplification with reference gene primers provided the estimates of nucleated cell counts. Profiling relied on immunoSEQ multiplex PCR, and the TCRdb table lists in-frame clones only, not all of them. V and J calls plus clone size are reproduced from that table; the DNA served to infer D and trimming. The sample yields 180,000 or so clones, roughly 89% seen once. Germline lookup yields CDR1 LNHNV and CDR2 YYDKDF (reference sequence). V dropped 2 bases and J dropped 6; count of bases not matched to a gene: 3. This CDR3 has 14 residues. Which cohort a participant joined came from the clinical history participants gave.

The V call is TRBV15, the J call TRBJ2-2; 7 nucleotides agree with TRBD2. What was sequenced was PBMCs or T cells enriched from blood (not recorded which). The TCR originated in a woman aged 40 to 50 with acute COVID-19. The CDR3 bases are TGTGCCACCAGCAGACCGGGACTACCCGGGGAGCTGTTTTTT. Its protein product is CATSRPGLPGELFF.